Listed below are T cell receptor beta chains from one sample, sequenced in a study of T-cell memory formation after mild COVID-19. TCRdb analysed the 5' RACE reads with MiXCR anew, one entry per CDR3 protein. The sample consists of 550,000 to 600,000 distinct CDR3 sequences, about 22% of them appearing once. Sequencing used PBMCs or a T cell subset sorted from them (not recorded which). The receptors derive from an adult woman who had mild COVID-19 (a few samples of this study predate the infection). Cell type and time point are not known. Both conserved end residues are part of each CDR3. The order of the fields is D gene, J gene, V gene, clone size, CDR3 protein, CDR3 DNA. D genes are given only for firm matches. The size entry is marked missing in some rows and otherwise reads once, few, many or a size class.

>.|TRBJ2-1|TRBV5-1|.
CASKGFGSYNEQFF
TGCGCCAGCAAGGGTTTTGGGTCCTACAATGAGCAGTTCTTC
>TRBD1|TRBJ1-6|TRBV12-3/TRBV12-4|once
CASNSGTGGNSPLHF
TGTGCCAGCAATTCCGGGACAGGGGGAAATTCACCCCTCCACTTT
>.|TRBJ1-1|TRBV5-5|few
CASSLSGDAEAFF
TGTGCCAGCAGCTTGAGCGGGGACGCTGAAGCTTTCTTT
>TRBD2|TRBJ2-7|TRBV7-9|.
CASSFSSSGSSSYEQYF
TGTGCCAGCAGTTTCAGTTCTAGCGGGAGTTCATCCTACGAGCAGTACTTC
>.|TRBJ2-5|TRBV20-1|many
CSATPLRGGAPGQYF
TGCAGTGCTACGCCCCTCCGCGGGGGCGCACCCGGACAGTACTTC
>.|TRBJ1-3|TRBV7-8|.
CASSAQTAYSGNTIYF
TGTGCCAGCAGCGCCCAGACAGCTTACTCTGGAAACACCATATATTTT
>.|TRBJ2-1|TRBV6-2/TRBV6-3|.
CASSYQYNEQFF
TGTGCCAGCAGTTACCAGTACAATGAGCAGTTCTTC
>TRBD2|TRBJ2-1|TRBV4-1|few
CASSRGFGGNYNEQFF
TGCGCCAGCAGCCGAGGTTTCGGGGGGAACTACAATGAGCAGTTCTTC
>TRBD2|TRBJ2-3|TRBV24-1|few
CATSDFVAGAGDTQYF
TGTGCCACCAGTGATTTCGTAGCGGGGGCGGGAGATACGCAGTATTTT
>.|TRBJ1-2|TRBV11-2|few
CASSLIGGRGNYGYTF
TGTGCCAGCAGCTTAATTGGGGGCAGGGGTAACTATGGCTACACCTTC
>.|TRBJ2-7|TRBV15|.
CATSRSGQVAAYEQYF
TGTGCCACCAGCAGGTCGGGGCAGGTGGCCGCCTACGAGCAGTACTTC
>TRBD2|TRBJ2-1|TRBV12-3/TRBV12-4|.
CASSLGTSGRKVF
TGTGCCAGCAGTTTGGGGACTAGCGGGAGGAAGGTCTTC
>.|TRBJ1-5|TRBV7-2|.
CASSLEGRSQHF
TGTGCCAGCAGCTTAGAGGGAAGGTCGCAGCATTTT
>.|TRBJ1-5|TRBV12-3/TRBV12-4|.
CASSFGAEDQPQHF
TGTGCCAGCAGTTTCGGGGCAGAAGATCAGCCCCAGCATTTT
>TRBD2|TRBJ2-1|TRBV7-9|many
CASSWTSGVFNEQFF
TGTGCCAGCAGCTGGACTAGCGGGGTATTCAATGAGCAGTTCTTC
>TRBD2|TRBJ2-1|TRBV3-1|.
CASSPPGLADSYNEQFF
TGTGCCAGCAGCCCCCCGGGACTAGCGGACTCCTACAATGAGCAGTTCTTC
>TRBD2|TRBJ2-1|TRBV7-2|.
CASSLSFGGFSYNEQFF
TGTGCCAGCAGCTTAAGCTTCGGGGGGTTCTCCTACAATGAGCAGTTCTTC
>TRBD2|TRBJ2-1|TRBV29-1|few
CSVQGPTSGRAREQFF
TGCAGCGTCCAGGGGCCGACTAGCGGGAGGGCCCGAGAGCAGTTCTTC
>.|TRBJ2-7|TRBV20-1|.
CSASVWTEQYF
TGCAGTGCTAGTGTGTGGACCGAGCAGTACTTC
>TRBD2|TRBJ2-2|TRBV20-1|few
CSAESSGRATGELFF
TGCAGTGCTGAGTCTAGCGGGAGGGCCACCGGGGAGCTGTTTTTT
>.|TRBJ1-4|TRBV25-1|few
CASSAWGGLNTELFF
TGTGCCAGCAGTGCATGGGGAGGCCTTAATACGGAACTGTTTTTT
>.|TRBJ2-3|TRBV12-3/TRBV12-4|few
CASSAISTDTQYF
TGTGCCAGCAGTGCAATAAGCACAGATACGCAGTATTTT
>TRBD1|TRBJ1-1|TRBV5-1|.
CASSSIQGVNTEAFF
TGCGCCAGCAGCAGTATACAGGGGGTGAACACTGAAGCTTTCTTT
>TRBD2|TRBJ2-7|TRBV3-1|few
CASSPPRERGDSYEQYF
TGTGCCAGCAGCCCCCCGAGGGAGCGGGGGGACTCCTACGAGCAGTACTTC
>TRBD2|TRBJ2-1|TRBV27|few
CASQGRPSGSSYNEQFF
TGTGCCAGCCAAGGTCGGCCTAGCGGGAGTTCTTACAATGAGCAGTTCTTC
>TRBD2|TRBJ2-2|TRBV9|few
CASSPHGTTANTVELFF
TGTGCCAGCAGCCCCCACGGGACTACCGCGAACACCGTGGAGCTGTTTTTT
>.|TRBJ2-1|TRBV5-5|.
CASSRQGGGVQQFF
TGTGCCAGCAGCCGACAGGGAGGTGGGGTCCAGCAGTTCTTC
>.|TRBJ1-5|TRBV19|few
CASSIPSGFWPQHF
TGTGCCAGTAGTATCCCATCAGGGTTTTGGCCCCAGCATTTT
>.|TRBJ1-2|TRBV12-3/TRBV12-4|few
CASSLGALNGYTF
TGTGCCAGCAGTTTAGGGGCGTTGAATGGCTACACCTTC
>.|TRBJ2-2|TRBV5-7|few
CASSLDTLSTGELFF
TGTGCCAGCAGCCTTGACACCCTTAGCACCGGGGAGCTGTTTTTT
>TRBD1|TRBJ1-2|TRBV3-1|few
CASSQSGTGRGGYTF
TGTGCCAGCAGCCAATCCGGGACAGGGCGTGGAGGCTACACCTTC
>TRBD2|TRBJ2-3|TRBV7-8|.
CASSWTGTSGRGDTQYF
TGTGCCAGCAGCTGGACCGGGACTAGCGGGAGGGGGGATACGCAGTATTTT
>.|TRBJ2-1|TRBV24-1|.
CATSDRTRGSYEQFF
TGTGCCACCAGTGATCGTACTAGAGGGAGCTATGAGCAGTTCTTC